These 3 T cell receptor beta chains were all obtained from the same sample, sequenced in a study of Ad26.COV2.S vaccination and SARS-CoV-2 variants. Sequenced by immunoSEQ multiplex PCR; TCRdb stores in-frame clones only, minus some. The data hold around 450,000 clones, with 89% observed a single time. Noted treatment: roughly 19 received Ad26.COV2.S at low or high dose, single or two shots; about 5 received placebo; per-sample allocation not given. Sampling was performed 63 days after the first vaccine or placebo injection. Sequenced here: peripheral blood, sampled in a trial of Ad26.COV2.S vaccine versus placebo. The receptor set was obtained from a person between 18 and 65 years old who received the Ad26.COV2.S COVID-19 vaccine or a placebo.

The CDR3 region is CASSPGTGETQYF. In DNA form, the CDR3 reads TGTGCCAGCAGTCCCGGGACAGGGGAGACCCAGTACTTC. V and J are TRBV28 and TRBJ2-5; 9 bases match TRBD1. This CDR3 is built from 13 residues. V dropped 5 bases and J dropped 5; count of bases not matched to a gene: 3. CDR1 MDHEN and CDR2 SYDVKM come from the germline V gene. The full variable domain, in which reference TRBV28 and TRBJ2-5 provide the parts outside the CDR3, is DVKVTQSSRYLVKRTGEKVFLECVQDMDHENMFWYRQDPGLGLRLIYFSYDVKMKEKGDIPEGYSVSREKKERFSLILESASTNQTSMYLCASSPGTGETQYFGPGTRLLVL.

The gene calls are TRBV4-2 and TRBJ2-3; TRBD2 matches at 12 bases. J lost 5 bases, V lost 1 base, and 10 bases had no gene match. There are 18 residues in the CDR3. Germline loops: CDR1 LGHNA, CDR2 YNFKEQ. In DNA, the CDR3 is TGTGCCAGCAGCCAAGGGACTAGCGGGAAATGGTCTATAGATACGCAGTATTTT. As protein: CASSQGTSGKWSIDTQYF.

The CDR3 here is CASSQELSYTDTQYF. CDR3 sequence (DNA): TGCGCCAGCAGCCAGGAGCTGTCCTACACAGATACGCAGTATTTT. The rearrangement joins TRBV4-3 to TRBJ2-3; D is uncertain. CDR1 and CDR2 (germline): LGHNA, YSLEER. There are 15 residues in the CDR3. Trimming took off 3 bases at V and 2 bases at J, with 12 bases between the two ends.